This T cell receptor beta chain was obtained from a study of blood T cell repertoires in COVID-19. Germline V CDR1 and CDR2: SGHTA, FQGNSA. This CDR3 has 12 amino acids. With 5 bases removed from V and 4 bases from J, the gap between germline ends came to 8 bases. Assay: immunoSEQ multiplex PCR; the TCRdb copy retains only in-frame clones and omits some. The table lists approximately 30,000 clones, roughly 76% of them singletons. In this sample, this clone turned up once. Sequenced: peripheral blood. The chain carries TRBV7-2 and TRBJ2-5; no definite D call. This TCR came from a man in his 70s with acute or convalescent COVID-19. The CDR3 protein is CASSLARETQYF. As DNA, the CDR3 is TGTGCCAGCAGCCTGGCCCGAGAGACCCAGTACTTC.